This note documents a single TCR beta chain sequence. This CDR3 is built from 15 residues. Per germline, CDR1 LNHDA and CDR2 SQIVND (reference sequence). V shed 6 bases and J 3 bases; nucleotides not matched to a gene: 8. Seattle's cohort entered during active infection and was followed longitudinally. The authors' processing: Scientists estimated how many nucleated cells there were by amplifying reference gene primers. Sequencing was performed with immunoSEQ multiplex PCR; in TCRdb, only in-frame clones are kept and a portion is missing. The V and J calls and the clone size are those of that table, but D and trimming were determined from the DNA. In the table there are about 160,000 clones, approximately 92% of which are singletons. The record originates from a study of blood T cell repertoires in COVID-19. As for the study in general: Sources were T cells, B-cell-depleted T cells, or PBMCs; the material itself was cDNA or gDNA.

The sample comprised peripheral blood. The clonotype originates from a man younger than 45 with COVID-19, enrolled during active disease. This sequence joins TRBV19 and TRBJ1-1, with 9 bases matching TRBD1. CDR3 DNA sequence: TGTGCCAGTAGCATTCTAACAGGGGGCTACACTGAAGCTTTCTTT. Residues: CASSILTGGYTEAFF.